A selection of T cell receptor beta chains follows, all from one sample in a study of blood T cell repertoires in COVID-19. Profiling relied on immunoSEQ multiplex PCR, and the TCRdb table lists in-frame clones only, not all of them. This sample has 200,000 to 250,000 clones, with about 86% found just once. The sequencing sample was made of PBMCs or T cells enriched from blood (not recorded which). The receptors shown here come from a woman between 40 and 55 years old with acute COVID-19. CDR3s include the opening cysteine and the closing phenylalanine or tryptophan. The D gene is left open where the match is weak. The size entry is marked missing in some rows and otherwise reads once, few, many or a size class.

clone size: -
D gene: -
J gene: TRBJ1-5
V gene: TRBV11-2
CDR3 protein: CASSGAVNYSNQPQHF
CDR3 DNA: TGTGCCAGCAGTGGGGCGGTCAATTATAGCAATCAGCCCCAGCATTTT

clone size: -
D gene: TRBD2
J gene: TRBJ2-5
V gene: TRBV4-2
CDR3 protein: CASSQDLLAGGRGGRTQYF
CDR3 DNA: TGTGCCAGCAGCCAAGATCTCCTAGCGGGAGGGCGGGGAGGAAGGACCCAGTACTTC

clone size: -
D gene: TRBD2
J gene: TRBJ2-3
V gene: TRBV3-1/TRBV3-2
CDR3 protein: CASSPTSGSTDTQYF
CDR3 DNA: TGTGCCAGCAGCCCTACTAGCGGTTCCACAGATACGCAGTATTTT

clone size: -
D gene: -
J gene: TRBJ1-5
V gene: TRBV27
CDR3 protein: CASSIRGGYSNQPQHF
CDR3 DNA: TGTGCCAGCAGTATCCGTGGGGGGTATAGCAATCAGCCCCAGCATTTT

clone size: -
D gene: TRBD1
J gene: TRBJ2-1
V gene: TRBV23-1
CDR3 protein: CASSQTNLDREYNEQFF
CDR3 DNA: TGCGCCAGCAGTCAAACTAATCTGGACAGGGAGTACAATGAGCAGTTCTTC

clone size: -
D gene: TRBD2
J gene: TRBJ2-3
V gene: TRBV5-8
CDR3 protein: CASSLASGLAGGDTQYF
CDR3 DNA: TGTGCCAGCAGCTTGGCCTCGGGACTAGCGGGAGGCGATACGCAGTATTTT

clone size: -
D gene: -
J gene: TRBJ2-7
V gene: TRBV14
CDR3 protein: CASSQGTVTEQYF
CDR3 DNA: TGTGCCAGCAGCCAAGGGACAGTAACCGAGCAGTACTTC

clone size: few
D gene: TRBD1
J gene: TRBJ1-2
V gene: TRBV19
CDR3 protein: CASSKQGASYGYTF
CDR3 DNA: TGTGCCAGTAGTAAACAGGGGGCCAGCTATGGCTACACCTTC

clone size: -
D gene: -
J gene: TRBJ2-5
V gene: TRBV5-1
CDR3 protein: CASSSNVGAETQYF
CDR3 DNA: TGCGCCAGCAGCTCCAACGTGGGGGCAGAGACCCAGTACTTC

clone size: -
D gene: -
J gene: TRBJ1-3
V gene: TRBV29-1
CDR3 protein: CSTIARESSGNTIYF
CDR3 DNA: TGCAGCACAATAGCTCGGGAGAGCTCTGGAAACACCATATATTTT

clone size: -
D gene: -
J gene: TRBJ1-1
V gene: TRBV6-5
CDR3 protein: CASGQPEAFF
CDR3 DNA: TGTGCCAGCGGACAGCCTGAAGCTTTCTTT

clone size: -
D gene: -
J gene: TRBJ1-1
V gene: TRBV10-3
CDR3 protein: CAISLQKNTEAFF
CDR3 DNA: TGTGCCATCAGTCTACAGAAAAACACTGAAGCTTTCTTT

clone size: -
D gene: TRBD2
J gene: TRBJ2-3
V gene: TRBV29-1
CDR3 protein: CSVEGSGSTDTQYF
CDR3 DNA: TGCAGCGTTGAAGGTAGCGGGAGCACAGATACGCAGTATTTT

clone size: -
D gene: TRBD2
J gene: TRBJ2-3
V gene: TRBV2
CDR3 protein: CASNLAGGPTDTQYF
CDR3 DNA: TGTGCCAGCAATCTCGCGGGAGGGCCCACAGATACGCAGTATTTT

clone size: -
D gene: -
J gene: TRBJ1-5
V gene: TRBV2
CDR3 protein: CASRSGTGTWGNQPQHF
CDR3 DNA: TGTGCCAGCAGGTCCGGGACCGGGACTTGGGGCAATCAGCCCCAGCATTTT

clone size: -
D gene: -
J gene: TRBJ1-1
V gene: TRBV19
CDR3 protein: CASSIGFGGGTEAFF
CDR3 DNA: TGTGCCAGTAGTATAGGGTTCGGGGGGGGCACTGAAGCTTTCTTT

clone size: -
D gene: TRBD2
J gene: TRBJ2-5
V gene: TRBV5-1
CDR3 protein: CASSLEASGIRQETQYF
CDR3 DNA: TGCGCCAGCAGCTTGGAGGCTAGCGGGATCCGCCAAGAGACCCAGTACTTC

clone size: -
D gene: TRBD1
J gene: TRBJ1-3
V gene: TRBV5-8
CDR3 protein: CASSFTGGFGNTIYF
CDR3 DNA: TGTGCCAGCAGCTTTACAGGGGGTTTTGGAAACACCATATATTTT

clone size: -
D gene: -
J gene: TRBJ1-2
V gene: TRBV29-1
CDR3 protein: CSVEVAGIGGYTF
CDR3 DNA: TGCAGCGTTGAAGTAGCAGGGATAGGTGGCTACACCTTC

clone size: -
D gene: -
J gene: TRBJ1-2
V gene: TRBV7-9
CDR3 protein: CASSGGRGVNYGYTF
CDR3 DNA: TGTGCCAGCAGCGGGGGCCGAGGGGTTAACTATGGCTACACCTTC

clone size: -
D gene: TRBD1
J gene: TRBJ1-1
V gene: TRBV28
CDR3 protein: CASSLPQGGSTNTEAFF
CDR3 DNA: TGTGCCAGCAGTTTACCGCAAGGGGGCAGCACGAACACTGAAGCTTTCTTT

clone size: -
D gene: TRBD2
J gene: TRBJ2-3
V gene: TRBV5-8
CDR3 protein: CASSLARLAGVPDTQYF
CDR3 DNA: TGTGCCAGCAGCTTGGCCAGACTAGCGGGAGTCCCAGATACGCAGTATTTT

clone size: -
D gene: -
J gene: TRBJ1-1
V gene: TRBV2
CDR3 protein: CASSAWGGNTEAFF
CDR3 DNA: TGTGCCAGCAGTGCCTGGGGCGGAAACACTGAAGCTTTCTTT

clone size: -
D gene: TRBD1
J gene: TRBJ2-1
V gene: TRBV24-1
CDR3 protein: CATSPFGGQGDNEQFF
CDR3 DNA: TGTGCCACCAGTCCCTTTGGTGGACAGGGTGACAATGAGCAGTTCTTC

clone size: -
D gene: -
J gene: TRBJ2-1
V gene: TRBV5-6
CDR3 protein: CASSFGLAGYNEQFF
CDR3 DNA: TGTGCCAGCAGCTTTGGGCTAGCCGGGTACAATGAGCAGTTCTTC

clone size: -
D gene: TRBD1
J gene: TRBJ2-4
V gene: TRBV28
CDR3 protein: CASSQQGAKNIQYF
CDR3 DNA: TGTGCCAGCAGCCAACAGGGGGCCAAAAACATTCAGTACTTC

clone size: -
D gene: -
J gene: TRBJ2-7
V gene: TRBV27
CDR3 protein: CASSFVGAGVEEQYF
CDR3 DNA: TGTGCCAGCAGTTTCGTGGGGGCAGGGGTGGAGGAGCAGTACTTC

clone size: -
D gene: -
J gene: TRBJ1-5
V gene: TRBV6-5
CDR3 protein: CASSSNRDMGNQPQHF
CDR3 DNA: TGTGCCAGCAGTTCTAACAGGGATATGGGCAATCAGCCCCAGCATTTT

clone size: once
D gene: -
J gene: TRBJ1-5
V gene: TRBV27
CDR3 protein: CASSWGPGQPQHF
CDR3 DNA: TGTGCCAGCAGTTGGGGCCCTGGCCAGCCCCAGCATTTT

clone size: -
D gene: TRBD1
J gene: TRBJ2-5
V gene: TRBV5-5
CDR3 protein: CASSSTTGRETQYF
CDR3 DNA: TGTGCCAGCAGCTCCACGACAGGGCGGGAGACCCAGTACTTC

clone size: -
D gene: TRBD2
J gene: TRBJ2-1
V gene: TRBV4-1
CDR3 protein: CASSPLESSGALPYNEQFF
CDR3 DNA: TGCGCCAGCAGCCCCCTAGAGTCTAGCGGAGCCCTTCCCTACAATGAGCAGTTCTTC

clone size: -
D gene: -
J gene: TRBJ1-1
V gene: TRBV24-1
CDR3 protein: CATSLRGTEAFF
CDR3 DNA: TGTGCCACCAGCCTCAGGGGTACTGAAGCTTTCTTT

clone size: -
D gene: TRBD1
J gene: TRBJ2-7
V gene: TRBV7-2
CDR3 protein: CASSQDRELREQYF
CDR3 DNA: TGTGCCAGCAGTCAAGACAGGGAACTACGCGAGCAGTACTTC

clone size: -
D gene: TRBD1
J gene: TRBJ1-5
V gene: TRBV5-1
CDR3 protein: CASSPAPGQGNQPQHF
CDR3 DNA: TGCGCCAGCAGCCCCGCCCCGGGACAGGGTAATCAGCCCCAGCATTTT

clone size: -
D gene: -
J gene: TRBJ2-7
V gene: TRBV4-1
CDR3 protein: CASSQSFAGSSYEQYF
CDR3 DNA: TGCGCCAGCAGCCAATCCTTTGCCGGGAGCTCCTACGAGCAGTACTTC

clone size: few
D gene: -
J gene: TRBJ2-2
V gene: TRBV7-2
CDR3 protein: CASSSYRVGELFF
CDR3 DNA: TGTGCCAGCAGCTCTTACAGGGTCGGAGAGCTGTTTTTT

clone size: -
D gene: -
J gene: TRBJ1-5
V gene: TRBV18
CDR3 protein: CASSAIGQQDQPQHF
CDR3 DNA: TGTGCCAGCTCAGCTATTGGACAGCAGGATCAGCCCCAGCATTTT

clone size: -
D gene: TRBD2
J gene: TRBJ2-5
V gene: TRBV14
CDR3 protein: CASSLPSSGRKETQYF
CDR3 DNA: TGTGCCAGCAGCCTTCCCTCTAGCGGGAGAAAAGAGACCCAGTACTTC

clone size: -
D gene: -
J gene: TRBJ1-5
V gene: TRBV6-5
CDR3 protein: CASSYSKSTVNQPQHF
CDR3 DNA: TGTGCCAGCAGTTACTCGAAATCGACAGTTAATCAGCCCCAGCATTTT

clone size: -
D gene: TRBD1
J gene: TRBJ2-3
V gene: TRBV24-1
CDR3 protein: CATSDHGTGPTDTQYF
CDR3 DNA: TGTGCCACCAGTGATCACGGGACAGGCCCCACAGATACGCAGTATTTT

clone size: -
D gene: -
J gene: TRBJ2-2
V gene: TRBV7-9
CDR3 protein: CASIPTGAGELFF
CDR3 DNA: TGTGCCAGCATCCCTACCGGGGCCGGGGAGCTGTTTTTT

clone size: -
D gene: TRBD1
J gene: TRBJ2-7
V gene: TRBV6-1
CDR3 protein: CASSEWGQGYYEQYF
CDR3 DNA: TGTGCCAGCAGTGAATGGGGACAGGGATACTACGAGCAGTACTTC

clone size: -
D gene: -
J gene: TRBJ1-1
V gene: TRBV7-8
CDR3 protein: CASSSEAVNTEAFF
CDR3 DNA: TGTGCCAGCAGCTCCGAGGCGGTGAACACTGAAGCTTTCTTT

clone size: -
D gene: TRBD1
J gene: TRBJ1-1
V gene: TRBV28
CDR3 protein: CASSSTGIITEAFF
CDR3 DNA: TGTGCCAGCAGTTCGACAGGGATTATAACTGAAGCTTTCTTT

clone size: -
D gene: TRBD1
J gene: TRBJ2-7
V gene: TRBV5-4
CDR3 protein: CASSLQGDEQYF
CDR3 DNA: TGTGCCAGCAGCCTCCAGGGGGACGAGCAGTACTTC

clone size: -
D gene: -
J gene: TRBJ2-7
V gene: TRBV6-5
CDR3 protein: CASSRSGTETYEQYF
CDR3 DNA: TGTGCCAGCAGTAGATCCGGGACTGAGACCTACGAGCAGTACTTC

clone size: -
D gene: -
J gene: TRBJ2-7
V gene: TRBV19
CDR3 protein: CASSIPWGAEQYF
CDR3 DNA: TGTGCCAGTAGTATTCCGTGGGGAGCCGAGCAGTACTTC

clone size: once
D gene: TRBD1
J gene: TRBJ2-5
V gene: TRBV5-6
CDR3 protein: CASSLGQGPLGETQYF
CDR3 DNA: TGTGCCAGCAGCTTGGGACAGGGTCCCCTCGGGGAGACCCAGTACTTC